This is a list of T cell receptor beta chains from one sample in a study of CD8 T cells in ankylosing spondylitis. Using its own MiXCR run on the 5' RACE reads, TCRdb lists one record per CDR3 protein. This table holds some 200,000 distinct CDR3 sequences, around 24% found once. The sample comprised blood, either unsorted or a sorted T cell fraction (not recorded which). The receptors were gathered from a male donor with ankylosing spondylitis or in good health (not recorded which). The CDR3 runs from the conserved cysteine through the conserved F or W. A D gene is named only where the DNA matches it firmly. A row's size may be missing; if present it is once, few, many or a size class.

d_gene: -
abundance: -
len: 16
j_gene: TRBJ2-1
v_gene: TRBV11-1
CDR3aa: CASSFKGGSGYNEQFF
CDR3nt: TGTGCCAGCAGCTTTAAGGGGGGCTCAGGCTACAATGAGCAGTTCTTC

d_gene: -
abundance: -
len: 14
j_gene: TRBJ2-7
v_gene: TRBV6-1
CDR3aa: CASSQEADSYEQYF
CDR3nt: TGTGCCAGCAGCCAAGAGGCTGACTCCTACGAGCAGTACTTC

d_gene: -
abundance: many
len: 14
j_gene: TRBJ1-2
v_gene: TRBV4-1
CDR3aa: CASSQDSGYKGYTF
CDR3nt: TGCGCCAGCAGCCAAGATTCGGGGTACAAGGGCTACACCTTC

d_gene: -
abundance: many
len: 13
j_gene: TRBJ2-1
v_gene: TRBV20-1
CDR3aa: CSATYLDYYEQFF
CDR3nt: TGCAGTGCTACCTACTTGGACTACTATGAGCAGTTCTTC

d_gene: -
abundance: many
len: 12
j_gene: TRBJ2-7
v_gene: TRBV29-1
CDR3aa: CSVCGTAYEQYF
CDR3nt: TGCAGCGTCTGCGGGACTGCCTACGAGCAGTACTTC

d_gene: -
abundance: many
len: 15
j_gene: TRBJ1-5
v_gene: TRBV5-1
CDR3aa: CASSRAGGSNQPQHF
CDR3nt: TGCGCCAGCAGTCGTGCGGGGGGTAGCAATCAGCCCCAGCATTTT

d_gene: -
abundance: few
len: 14
j_gene: TRBJ2-1
v_gene: TRBV20-1
CDR3aa: CSALPGQTDNEQFF
CDR3nt: TGCAGTGCCCTCCCCGGACAGACTGACAATGAGCAGTTCTTC

d_gene: -
abundance: many
len: 16
j_gene: TRBJ2-1
v_gene: TRBV11-2
CDR3aa: CASSLRGDTSYNEQFF
CDR3nt: TGTGCCAGCAGCTTACGGGGCGACACATCTTACAATGAGCAGTTCTTC

d_gene: -
abundance: -
len: 14
j_gene: TRBJ2-7
v_gene: TRBV29-1
CDR3aa: CSVGPTRSSYEQYF
CDR3nt: TGCAGCGTTGGACCGACAAGGAGCTCCTACGAGCAGTACTTC

d_gene: TRBD1
abundance: many
len: 14
j_gene: TRBJ1-2
v_gene: TRBV12-3/TRBV12-4
CDR3aa: CASSLRDRVNGYTF
CDR3nt: TGTGCCAGCAGCCTCCGGGACAGGGTGAATGGCTACACCTTC

d_gene: -
abundance: -
len: 14
j_gene: TRBJ2-1
v_gene: TRBV27
CDR3aa: CASSLIGRWEEQFF
CDR3nt: TGTGCCAGCAGTTTGATAGGACGATGGGAGGAGCAGTTCTTC

d_gene: -
abundance: many
len: 12
j_gene: TRBJ1-1
v_gene: TRBV25-1
CDR3aa: CASRSGYTEAFF
CDR3nt: TGTGCCAGCAGATCCGGGTATACTGAAGCTTTCTTT

d_gene: TRBD2
abundance: -
len: 16
j_gene: TRBJ2-1
v_gene: TRBV5-1
CDR3aa: CASSLAGGRTVHEQFF
CDR3nt: TGCGCCAGCAGCTTGGCCGGCGGGAGGACCGTCCATGAGCAGTTCTTC

d_gene: -
abundance: -
len: 14
j_gene: TRBJ2-2
v_gene: TRBV29-1
CDR3aa: CSVERVANTGELFF
CDR3nt: TGCAGCGTTGAACGGGTAGCGAACACCGGGGAGCTGTTTTTT

d_gene: -
abundance: few
len: 16
j_gene: TRBJ1-5
v_gene: TRBV20-1
CDR3aa: CCARDLASPGNQPQHF
CDR3nt: TGCTGTGCTAGAGATCTCGCCAGCCCGGGCAATCAGCCCCAGCATTTT

d_gene: TRBD2
abundance: -
len: 13
j_gene: TRBJ2-7
v_gene: TRBV12-3/TRBV12-4
CDR3aa: CASSESGDYEQYF
CDR3nt: TGTGCCAGCAGCGAGAGCGGGGACTACGAGCAGTACTTC

d_gene: -
abundance: many
len: 19
j_gene: TRBJ2-1
v_gene: TRBV5-6
CDR3aa: CASSLTLGAAGVNRNEQFF
CDR3nt: TGTGCCAGCAGCTTGACTCTGGGGGCCGCGGGAGTGAACAGGAATGAGCAGTTCTTC

d_gene: -
abundance: few
len: 13
j_gene: TRBJ1-1
v_gene: TRBV12-3/TRBV12-4
CDR3aa: CASIGLAGTEAFF
CDR3nt: TGTGCCAGCATTGGACTAGCGGGAACTGAAGCTTTCTTT

d_gene: -
abundance: many
len: 14
j_gene: TRBJ1-1
v_gene: TRBV29-1
CDR3aa: CSVGGYRQGTEAFF
CDR3nt: TGCAGCGTTGGGGGATACCGTCAAGGGACTGAAGCTTTCTTT

d_gene: -
abundance: -
len: 13
j_gene: TRBJ1-2
v_gene: TRBV10-3
CDR3aa: CAISVDDSHGYTF
CDR3nt: TGTGCCATCAGTGTGGACGACAGCCATGGCTACACCTTC

d_gene: -
abundance: many
len: 13
j_gene: TRBJ2-7
v_gene: TRBV20-1
CDR3aa: CSATFLGTYEQYF
CDR3nt: TGCAGTGCTACTTTCCTGGGGACCTACGAGCAGTACTTC

d_gene: -
abundance: few
len: 13
j_gene: TRBJ2-1
v_gene: TRBV29-1
CDR3aa: CSTGRASYNEQFF
CDR3nt: TGCAGCACCGGGCGGGCTTCCTACAATGAGCAGTTCTTC

d_gene: -
abundance: many
len: 13
j_gene: TRBJ2-1
v_gene: TRBV12-3/TRBV12-4
CDR3aa: CASSFRSIHEQFF
CDR3nt: TGTGCCAGCAGTTTTCGATCAATCCATGAGCAGTTCTTC

d_gene: TRBD2
abundance: many
len: 16
j_gene: TRBJ2-1
v_gene: TRBV6-1
CDR3aa: CASTSFGVAGVNEQFF
CDR3nt: TGTGCCAGCACCTCTTTTGGGGTTGCGGGAGTCAATGAGCAGTTCTTC

d_gene: -
abundance: few
len: 12
j_gene: TRBJ2-5
v_gene: TRBV20-1
CDR3aa: CSAALVQETQYF
CDR3nt: TGCAGTGCTGCCCTGGTCCAAGAGACCCAGTACTTC

d_gene: TRBD1
abundance: -
len: 14
j_gene: TRBJ2-7
v_gene: TRBV12-3/TRBV12-4
CDR3aa: CASSLGTGAPEQYF
CDR3nt: TGTGCCAGCAGTTTAGGGACAGGGGCTCCTGAGCAGTACTTC

d_gene: -
abundance: -
len: 14
j_gene: TRBJ2-7
v_gene: TRBV20-1
CDR3aa: CSARDSHKLYEQYF
CDR3nt: TGCAGTGCTAGAGATAGTCACAAGCTTTACGAGCAGTACTTC

d_gene: TRBD1
abundance: -
len: 14
j_gene: TRBJ1-2
v_gene: TRBV6-1
CDR3aa: CASSPRQGRYGYTF
CDR3nt: TGTGCCAGCAGTCCCAGACAGGGGAGATATGGCTACACCTTC

d_gene: TRBD2
abundance: many
len: 14
j_gene: TRBJ2-3
v_gene: TRBV9
CDR3aa: CASSETSGSDTQYF
CDR3nt: TGTGCCAGCAGCGAGACTAGCGGGAGTGATACGCAGTATTTT

d_gene: TRBD2
abundance: -
len: 17
j_gene: TRBJ2-1
v_gene: TRBV20-1
CDR3aa: CSASGTSGSSSYNEQFF
CDR3nt: TGCAGTGCTAGTGGGACTAGCGGATCAAGCTCCTACAATGAGCAGTTCTTC

d_gene: TRBD2
abundance: -
len: 19
j_gene: TRBJ2-6
v_gene: TRBV12-3/TRBV12-4
CDR3aa: CASISGKVPLSSGANVLTF
CDR3nt: TGTGCCAGCATTAGCGGGAAAGTCCCTTTGAGCTCTGGGGCCAACGTCCTGACTTTC

d_gene: -
abundance: many
len: 14
j_gene: TRBJ1-5
v_gene: TRBV20-1
CDR3aa: CSARKGGSNQPQHF
CDR3nt: TGCAGTGCTAGAAAGGGCGGGAGCAATCAGCCCCAGCATTTT

d_gene: -
abundance: few
len: 12
j_gene: TRBJ2-1
v_gene: TRBV29-1
CDR3aa: CSGRENYNEQFF
CDR3nt: TGCAGCGGGCGGGAAAACTACAATGAGCAGTTCTTC

d_gene: -
abundance: -
len: 14
j_gene: TRBJ1-4
v_gene: TRBV9
CDR3aa: CASSVAGGNEKLFF
CDR3nt: TGTGCCAGCAGCGTAGCCGGAGGGAATGAAAAACTGTTTTTT

d_gene: -
abundance: -
len: 14
j_gene: TRBJ2-4
v_gene: TRBV11-3
CDR3aa: CASSSPGTKNIQYF
CDR3nt: TGTGCCAGCAGCTCCCCCGGGACCAAAAACATTCAGTACTTC

d_gene: -
abundance: many
len: 13
j_gene: TRBJ1-5
v_gene: TRBV9
CDR3aa: CASSVGSNQPQHF
CDR3nt: TGTGCCAGCAGCGTTGGGAGCAATCAGCCCCAGCATTTT

d_gene: -
abundance: many
len: 13
j_gene: TRBJ1-2
v_gene: TRBV12-3/TRBV12-4
CDR3aa: CASSSTRDYGYTF
CDR3nt: TGTGCCAGCAGCAGCACCCGCGACTATGGCTACACCTTC

d_gene: -
abundance: few
len: 13
j_gene: TRBJ1-3
v_gene: TRBV6-1
CDR3aa: CASSGTYGNTIYF
CDR3nt: TGTGCCAGCAGTGGGACTTATGGAAACACCATATATTTT

d_gene: TRBD1
abundance: few
len: 15
j_gene: TRBJ2-2
v_gene: TRBV5-1
CDR3aa: CASSRTDRTTGELFF
CDR3nt: TGCGCCAGCAGCCGCACGGACAGGACGACCGGGGAGCTGTTTTTT

d_gene: TRBD1
abundance: -
len: 14
j_gene: TRBJ2-7
v_gene: TRBV29-1
CDR3aa: CSVEVGQRPYEQYF
CDR3nt: TGCAGCGTTGAAGTGGGACAGAGGCCCTACGAGCAGTACTTC

d_gene: TRBD2
abundance: many
len: 13
j_gene: TRBJ2-3
v_gene: TRBV29-1
CDR3aa: CSVVSGSGDTQYF
CDR3nt: TGCAGCGTTGTTAGCGGGAGTGGAGATACGCAGTATTTT

d_gene: -
abundance: many
len: 14
j_gene: TRBJ1-6
v_gene: TRBV5-1
CDR3aa: CASSLARGRSPLHF
CDR3nt: TGCGCCAGCAGCTTGGCCAGGGGAAGGTCACCCCTCCACTTT